This entry is about one TCR beta chain. Trimming shortened V by 5 bases and J by 6 bases, and 21 bases separated the two germline ends. The CDR3 runs to 16 residues. The data originate from a study of blood T cells in healthy people across ages. With a J-beta primer mix and a sample-barcoded 5' primer, a second PCR ran about 6 to 11 cycles. TCRdb re-called the 5' RACE reads with MiXCR, one entry per CDR3 protein. The data contain 1.5 million to 2 million distinct CDR3 sequences, roughly 27% of them singletons. Per-sample PBMC isolation yielded at least 6.5 million cells. Sequencing was performed on blood. The chain recombines TRBV12-3 or TRBV12-4 with TRBJ2-3, with a tentative D call TRBD2 (6 bases). The source of this sequence is a woman aged 25 to 45 in good health. The chain's CDR3 is CASSPRGGSSFDTQYF. The CDR3 nucleotides read TGTGCCAGCAGTCCCCGCGGAGGGTCCTCTTTCGATACGCAGTATTTT.